This T cell receptor beta chain was sequenced in a study of Graves' ophthalmopathy and Graves' hyperthyroidism. Losses at the gene ends were 3 bases for V and 6 bases for J; bases not matched to a gene: 9. This CDR3 has 15 residues. Germline values: CDR1 MNHEY, CDR2 SVGAGI. From RNA, the CDR3 regions of TCR beta chains were amplified and sequenced. HTBI primers were used in a first-round RT-PCR, which preceded a second-round multiplex PCR. Via MiXCR, TCRdb re-called the multiplex PCR reads, giving one row per CDR3 protein. The sample lists 350,000 or so distinct CDR3 sequences, under 20% occurring once. This clonotype was counted many times.

Sequencing used peripheral blood. This TCR derives from an adult man with Graves' ophthalmopathy. The V call is TRBV6-5, the J call TRBJ2-7, with TRBD2 matching 9 bases. CDR3 DNA sequence: TGTGCCAGCAGTTATGTGGAGCGGGGGGTGCGCGAGCAGTACTTC. Translated: CASSYVERGVREQYF.